The present T cell receptor beta chain was sequenced within a study of T cells in Graves' hyperthyroidism and ophthalmopathy. For ophthalmopathy patients, the Clinical Activity Score was at least 3 and the NOSPECS grade at least 4; duration was under 3 months. TCR beta CDR3 regions were amplified from RNA transcripts. Primed by the HTBI set, a first-round RT-PCR was run on the TCR CDR3. TCRdb recomputed calls from the multiplex PCR reads with MiXCR, one row per CDR3 protein. The repertoire holds some 550,000 distinct CDR3 sequences, roughly 15% seen once, with roughly 3% in the top ten. Between the trimmed V and J ends, which lost 3 bases and 6 bases, there was a span of 13 bases. This CDR3 contains 14 residues. Germline V lookup: CDR1 MNHEY, CDR2 SMNVEV (reference sequence).

This chain links TRBV27 with TRBJ2-3; no definite D call. The sample was blood. The TCR sequence derives from a woman aged 40 to 50 with Graves' ophthalmopathy. CDR3 residues: CASSLFSRPDTQYF. The CDR3 nucleotides read TGTGCCAGCAGTTTGTTCTCGAGGCCGGATACGCAGTATTTT.